The 27 T cell receptor beta chains listed next were all sequenced from one sample in a study of technical replicates of blood from several donors (dated by TCRdb to the late 2010s). The library was produced with the immunoSEQ multiplex PCR assay. TCRdb mirrors the immuneACCESS table, restricted to in-frame sequences. Some clones are absent from its copies; in checked studies, under half trace to an unresolved V gene, and the reason for the others is unknown. The sample table records roughly 87,000 clones; more than 85% of these occur just once. Under 0.5% of the sample is held by the ten biggest clonotypes. Sequenced material: T cells isolated from PBMCs. These receptors came from a human donor in good health.

This clone was found a few times. The V and J genes are TRBV5-6 and TRBJ1-2; maybe TRBD1 (5 bases). In germline, CDR1 is SGHDT, CDR2 YYEEEE. The CDR3 consists of 12 residues. Trimming removed 4 bases from V and 8 bases from J, with 12 bases in between. The CDR3 loop reads CASSLQDRGYTF. CDR3 sequence (DNA): TGTGCCAGCAGCCTACAGGATCGGGGCTACACCTTC.

This clone was observed a few times. The chain links TRBV6-1 to TRBJ2-7; perhaps TRBD1 as D (5 bases). CDR1 is MNHNS and CDR2 is SASEGT in the germline V gene. V lost 8 bases to trimming and J lost 1 base, with 12 bases between them. The CDR3 extends over 13 amino acids. The CDR3 loop is CASQRGPSYEQYF. CDR3 DNA sequence: TGTGCCAGCCAAAGGGGCCCGTCCTACGAGCAGTACTTC.

The chain links TRBV9 to TRBJ2-3, with D unclear. The germline V gene encodes CDR1 SGDLS and CDR2 YYNGEE. V dropped 0 bases and J dropped 0 bases, with 2 bases sitting between them. The CDR3 spans 13 residues. CDR3 loop: CASSVASTDTQYF. In DNA, the CDR3 is TGTGCCAGCAGCGTAGCTAGCACAGATACGCAGTATTTT.

This clone was counted a single time. The gene calls are TRBV11-2 and TRBJ1-2, with a tentative D call TRBD1 (6 bases). The CDR3 runs 13 residues. Germline V gives CDR1 SGHAT, CDR2 FQNNGV. The V gene lost 3 bases and the J gene lost 6 bases, with 11 bases spanning the gap. The CDR3 sequence is CASSFTGSDGYTF. As DNA, the CDR3 is TGTGCCAGCAGCTTTACAGGGAGTGATGGCTACACCTTC. Full variable domain (outside the CDR3, taken from reference TRBV11-2 and TRBJ1-2): EAGVAQSPRYKIIEKRQSVAFWCNPISGHATLYWYQQILGQGPKLLIQFQNNGVVDDSQLPKDRFSAERLKGVDSTLKIQPAKLEDSAVYLCASSFTGSDGYTFGSGTRLTVV.

CDR3 nucleotide sequence: TGCGCCAGCAGCCAACCGGGTGAAACCTACGAGCAGTACTTC. This sequence encodes CASSQPGETYEQYF. The chain combines TRBV4-1 with TRBJ2-7; no clear D gene. This CDR3 region has 14 residues. The germline CDR1 and CDR2 sequences are MGHRA and YSYEKL. Trimming removed 2 bases from V and 2 bases from J, with 10 bases in between.

The V and J genes are TRBV7-9 and TRBJ1-5, with 8 positions matching TRBD1. With 3 bases clipped from V and 9 bases from J, the junction kept 7 bases outside the gene matches. The CDR3 is 14 residues long. The germline gives CDR1 SEHNR, CDR2 FQNEAQ (reference sequence). The CDR3 nucleotides read TGTGCCAGCAGCTTTGAAACAGGGGGGTTGCCCCAGCATTTT. Translated, it gives CASSFETGGLPQHF.

The chain joins TRBV5-6 to TRBJ1-1; tentatively, D is TRBD1 (6 bases). Germline CDR1 is SGHDT and CDR2 is YYEEEE. The CDR3 consists of 17 residues. The germline V and J ends were trimmed by 1 base and 3 bases, with 19 bases remaining between them. CDR3 bases: TGTGCCAGCAGCTTGCACTATACTTGGGACATTCACACTGAAGCTTTCTTT. Translation gives CASSLHYTWDIHTEAFF.

This chain connects TRBV4-1 to TRBJ1-1; TRBD1 matches 9 bases. The CDR3 loop spans 17 amino acids. Germline CDR1 reads MGHRA; CDR2 reads YSYEKL. The V gene end was trimmed by 1 base and the J gene end by 1 base; junction bases not matched to a gene: 7. The CDR3 reads CASSQVGTGSKNTEAFF. DNA for the CDR3: TGCGCCAGCAGCCAAGTAGGGACAGGGTCTAAGAACACTGAAGCTTTCTTT.

The CDR3 coding sequence is TGTGCCAGCCATAGCGGGAGCTCCTACAATGAGCAGTTCTTC. It encodes CASHSGSSYNEQFF. The chain links TRBV7-2 to TRBJ2-1; 9 bases line up with TRBD2. The CDR3 is 14 residues long. With V trimmed by 8 bases and J by 0 bases, 2 bases remained unmatched. The germline V gene has CDR1 SGHTA and CDR2 FQGNSA.

The chain couples TRBV5-6 to TRBJ2-7; the match to TRBD2 covers 8 bases. The V gene's germline CDR1 is SGHDT and CDR2 YYEEEE. Losses at the gene ends were 5 bases for V and 5 bases for J; bases not matched to a gene: 6. This CDR3 has 13 residues. The CDR3 region is CASRSSGSHEQYF. The DNA of the CDR3 is TGTGCCAGCAGGTCCAGCGGGAGCCACGAGCAGTACTTC.

The chain links TRBV7-8 to TRBJ1-3; 7 nucleotides line up with TRBD1. CDR3 length equals 16 residues. CDR1 is SGHVS and CDR2 is FQNEAQ in the germline V gene. V lost 5 bases to trimming and J lost 0 bases; unmatched junction nucleotides: 7. The CDR3 reads CASSVPSGGSGNTIYF. Written as DNA, the CDR3 is TGTGCCAGCAGCGTACCCTCAGGGGGCTCTGGAAACACCATATATTTT.

The chain combines TRBV7-8 with TRBJ2-3; TRBD1 matches 9 bases. Unmatched junction bases numbered 4, after V lost 5 bases and J lost 7 bases. Germline V gives CDR1 SGHVS, CDR2 FQNEAQ. The CDR3 consists of 13 residues. The CDR3, as DNA: TGTGCCAGCAGCCCGGACAGGGGATATACGCAGTATTTT. Translating it yields CASSPDRGYTQYF. The full variable domain, rest sourced from reference TRBV7-8 and TRBJ2-3, is GAGVSQSPRYKVAKRGQDVALRCDPISGHVSLFWYQQALGQGPEFLTYFQNEAQLDKSGLPSDRFFAERPEGSVSTLKIQRTQQEDSAVYLCASSPDRGYTQYFGPGTRLTVL.

This chain uses TRBV4-1 with TRBJ2-7; possibly TRBD2 for D (6 bases). V gave up 3 bases and J gave up 3 bases, with 15 bases separating them. The CDR3 length is 15 residues. CDR1 is MGHRA and CDR2 is YSYEKL in the germline V gene. This CDR3 is CASSQVTGTYYEQYF. The CDR3 DNA follows: TGCGCCAGCAGCCAGGTTACCGGGACTTACTACGAGCAGTACTTC.

This rearrangement joins TRBV9 to TRBJ2-1; the D gene is possibly TRBD1 (6 bases). Trimming removed 0 bases at V and 7 bases at J, with 11 bases between. The CDR3 is 14 amino acids. Germline V gene data show CDR1 as SGDLS and CDR2 as YYNGEE. CDR3 nucleotides: TGTGCCAGCAGCGTAGGTCGGACAGATAATGAGCAGTTCTTC. Encoded protein: CASSVGRTDNEQFF.

The gene calls are TRBV30 and TRBJ1-1, with unresolved D. Germline V gene lookup returns CDR1 GTSNPN and CDR2 SVGIG (reference sequence). The CDR3 runs 15 residues. Deletions cut 3 bases from V and 0 bases from J, with 14 bases between. The CDR3 DNA is TGTGCCTGGAGGGCTACGGGTGCACTGAACACTGAAGCTTTCTTT. This encodes CAWRATGALNTEAFF.

The CDR3: CASSLGKTVNANYGYTF. CDR3 nucleotide sequence: TGTGCCAGCAGCTTGGGGAAGACAGTCAACGCTAACTATGGCTACACCTTC. The chain uses TRBV5-4 and TRBJ1-2; a possible D gene is TRBD1 (5 bases). Germline V lookup: CDR1 SGHNT, CDR2 YYREEE (reference sequence). The CDR3 has 17 residues. V lost 0 bases and J 0 bases, leaving 15 bases between the germline ends.

V gene TRBV19 combines with J gene TRBJ2-2, with D unclear. CDR3 size: 15 residues. CDR1 and CDR2 (germline): LNHDA, SQIVND (reference sequence). The ends were cut back, 3 bases at V and 0 bases at J, with 8 bases in the middle. Here the CDR3 reads CASSMIESNTGELFF. CDR3 coding DNA: TGTGCCAGTAGTATGATAGAATCGAACACCGGGGAGCTGTTTTTT.

V is TRBV29-1 and J is TRBJ2-7, with 8 bases aligning to TRBD1. The trim removed 5 bases at V and 4 bases at J, leaving 7 bases unmatched. The CDR3 is made up of 13 amino acids. Germline CDR1 is SQVTM and CDR2 is ANQGSEA. For the CDR3, the DNA is TGCAGCGTTCAAGGACAGGGTTCGTACGAGCAGTACTTC. Encoded protein: CSVQGQGSYEQYF.

This chain links TRBV2 with TRBJ2-7, with D perhaps TRBD1 (6 bases). Trimming stripped 9 bases from V and 7 bases from J, with 19 bases between. The germline CDR1 and CDR2 sequences are SNHLY and FYNNEI. The CDR3 length is 13 residues. The CDR3 sequence: CASGQGPQVEQYF. The CDR3 DNA reads as TGTGCCAGTGGCCAGGGGCCTCAGGTAGAGCAGTACTTC.

V usage is TRBV6-1 and J usage is TRBJ2-3, with 10 positions matching TRBD2. The trim removed 1 base at V and 2 bases at J, leaving 6 bases unmatched. Germline V CDR1 and CDR2: MNHNS, SASEGT. CDR3 length equals 17 residues. DNA of the CDR3: TGTGCCAGCAGTGAAGGCGGACTAGCGGCCTACACAGATACGCAGTATTTT. Encoded protein: CASSEGGLAAYTDTQYF.

The V and J genes are TRBV28 and TRBJ2-2, with 10 bases matching TRBD2. The length of the CDR3 is 15 residues. Germline trimming cut 6 bases from V and 5 bases from J; bases unmatched to any gene: 6. The V gene's germline CDR1 is MDHEN and CDR2 SYDVKM. The CDR3 spells CASSSGTSETGELFF. In DNA form, the CDR3 reads TGTGCCAGCAGCTCCGGGACTAGCGAGACCGGGGAGCTGTTTTTT.

This sequence joins TRBV19 and TRBJ2-5; 12 bases map to TRBD2. V lost 5 bases to trimming and J lost 1 base; unmatched junction nucleotides: 8. The CDR3 covers 17 residues. Germline loops: CDR1 LNHDA, CDR2 SQIVND (reference sequence). The CDR3 spells CASSPGLAGGVQETQYF. The CDR3, as DNA: TGTGCCAGTAGTCCGGGGCTAGCGGGAGGGGTCCAAGAGACCCAGTACTTC. Full variable domain (outside the CDR3, taken from reference TRBV19 and TRBJ2-5): DGGITQSPKYLFRKEGQNVTLSCEQNLNHDAMYWYRQDPGQGLRLIYYSQIVNDFQKGDIAEGYSVSREKKESFPLTVTSAQKNPTAFYLCASSPGLAGGVQETQYFGPGTRLLVL.

This clone appeared a single time. The chain links TRBV7-7 to TRBJ2-5; TRBD2 aligns across 8 bases. Germline CDR1 SSHAT, CDR2 FNYEAQ (reference sequence). V gave up 5 bases and J gave up 5 bases; unmatched junction bases: 7. This CDR3 spans 14 amino acids. The CDR3 region is CASSPLAGEETQYF. The CDR3 bases are TGTGCCAGCAGCCCTCTAGCGGGTGAGGAGACCCAGTACTTC.

The gene calls are TRBV13 and TRBJ1-1, with TRBD1 identical over 8 bases. Trimming at V came to 5 bases and at J to 1 base, leaving 12 bases not matched to a gene. CDR3 size: 17 residues. Germline loops: CDR1 PRHDT, CDR2 FYEKMQ (reference sequence). The CDR3: CASSLYGQGGWNTEAFF. The CDR3, as DNA: TGTGCCAGCAGCCTTTACGGACAGGGAGGATGGAACACTGAAGCTTTCTTT.

This sequence joins TRBV10-1 and TRBJ1-2, with TRBD1 matching over 10 bases. The CDR3 length is 12 residues. After removal of 6 bases from V and 7 bases from J, the junction contained 2 bases not matched to a gene. The V gene's germline CDR1 is WNHNN and CDR2 SYGVQD (reference sequence). The CDR3 spells CASRGQGVGYTF. The CDR3 nucleotides read TGCGCCAGCAGAGGACAGGGGGTTGGCTACACCTTC.

J is TRBJ2-5 and V is TRBV6-1, with 8 bases matching TRBD2. Germline trimming cut 2 bases from V and 1 base from J; bases unmatched to any gene: 6. From germline, CDR1 is MNHNS and CDR2 SASEGT. There are 16 residues in the CDR3. The CDR3 region is CASSEREGGIQETQYF. In nucleotides, the CDR3 is TGTGCCAGCAGTGAACGGGAGGGAGGGATCCAAGAGACCCAGTACTTC.

The chain links TRBV19 to TRBJ1-5; possibly TRBD1 for D (6 bases). V gave up 3 bases and J gave up 0 bases, with 9 bases separating them. The CDR3 runs to 15 residues. The germline V gene has CDR1 LNHDA and CDR2 SQIVND (reference sequence). The DNA for the CDR3 is TGTGCCAGTAGTATCAGGGGAAATAGCAATCAGCCCCAGCATTTT. Translation: CASSIRGNSNQPQHF.